Here is one T cell receptor beta chain with its context. Its cognate antigen is unknown. RNA was extracted and reverse transcribed into cDNA as the sequencing template. This table comes from immunoSEQ multiplex PCR, and its TCRdb copy is limited to in-frame clones, with some not included. This table holds 90,000 to 130,000 clones, approximately 59% found once. CDR1 is LNHDA and CDR2 is SQIVND in the germline V gene (reference sequence). The CDR3 has 13 amino acids. V trimming: 5 bases; J trimming: 5 bases; junction bases outside the gene matches: 4. The data belong to a study of CD8+ T cells in alopecia areata. Study outcomes and limitations: Normal skin's resident alphabeta T cells are also sequenced in scalp samples. Clonality exceeded that of normal scalp in lesional scalp, most notably in alopecia totalis/universalis.

Cell sorting was applied to PBMCs, and CD4+ and CD8+ T cells were collected. The sequenced sample was CD8+ T cells sorted from blood. The sequence was collected from a human donor in good health. The chain recombines TRBV19 with TRBJ2-3; 7 bases agree with TRBD2. The CDR3 region has the DNA TGTGCCAGTAGTGTCCGGACTAGAGATACGCAGTATTTT. It translates to CASSVRTRDTQYF.